These T cell receptor beta chains were read from a single sample in a study of blood T cell repertoires in COVID-19. Some clones are missing from TCRdb's copy, which holds only in-frame ones; the method was immunoSEQ multiplex PCR. The sample shows under 200,000 clones, around 87% of them seen only once. The sample consisted of PBMCs or T cells enriched from blood (not recorded which). These TCRs come from a woman between 45 and 65 years old who had recovered from COVID-19. CDR3s leave out the opening cysteine and the closing phenylalanine or tryptophan. Each record gives: clone size, V gene, J gene, CDR3 protein. A clone size is listed for some rows: how often the clone was seen (once, few, many), or a class if it is expanded.

>.|TRBV6-6|TRBJ2-7
ASSYSDRSYEQY
>.|TRBV4-3|TRBJ1-1
ASSLGQNTEAF
>once|TRBV20-1|TRBJ2-3
SASAGGPGTDTQY
>.|TRBV7-2|TRBJ1-1
ASSFRAGNTEAF
>.|TRBV20-1|TRBJ2-7
SASPDYEQY
>few|TRBV6-5|TRBJ1-1
ASRGDRGNTEAF
>.|TRBV7-2|TRBJ1-2
ASSLRGPDREPYGYT
>.|TRBV10-1|TRBJ1-3
ASSESLEGGAFGNTIY
>.|TRBV9|TRBJ2-3
ASSVASDTQY
>.|TRBV7-2|TRBJ2-5
ASSLSSGGQETQY
>.|TRBV15|TRBJ2-3
ATSREAGTVTDTQY
>.|TRBV6-5|TRBJ1-1
ASRPTGGNTEAF
>.|TRBV10-3|TRBJ1-2
AISEGQGYGYT
>.|TRBV4-1|TRBJ2-7
ASSPGQSPYEQY
>.|TRBV5-1|TRBJ1-5
ASVTGGARNNQPQH
>.|TRBV5-1|TRBJ1-5
ASSLGTGFRGNQPQH
>.|TRBV19|TRBJ2-3
ASSIIFGGSTDTQY
>.|TRBV6-2/TRBV6-3|TRBJ2-3
ASSWGGLGDTQY
>few|TRBV12-3/TRBV12-4|TRBJ1-1
ASTVYTEAF
>.|TRBV7-2|TRBJ2-5
ASSPQGLRGGRETQY
>.|TRBV5-4|TRBJ2-3
ASSPGTSGGLTDTQY
>.|TRBV13|TRBJ2-7
ASSGRRVSSYEQY
>.|TRBV11-3|TRBJ1-1
ASSPRGWGNTEAF
>.|TRBV9|TRBJ1-6
ASSVGGAGGSPLH
>.|TRBV18|TRBJ1-1
ASSPLDRGTEAF
>.|TRBV6-8|TRBJ2-7
ASSFPDSHEQY
>.|TRBV18|TRBJ1-5
ASSPNRVGEGSNQPQH
>.|TRBV5-1|TRBJ1-1
ASSFQGWAEAF
>.|TRBV7-9|TRBJ1-2
ASSPGGQVPWT
>once|TRBV18|TRBJ1-4
ASSPKAGEKLF
>.|TRBV18|TRBJ2-3
ASSPLAGASGTDTQY
>.|TRBV3-1/TRBV3-2|TRBJ1-3
ASSIRQPSGNTIY
>.|TRBV13|TRBJ2-5
ASSFGTGLTETQY
>.|TRBV19|TRBJ2-1
ASRGRTANNLRHEQF
>.|TRBV7-3|TRBJ2-3
ASSLAGSRDTQY
>.|TRBV24-1|TRBJ1-2
ATSDQDSYGYT
>.|TRBV19|TRBJ1-1
ASTARTGGKAF
>.|TRBV5-4|TRBJ1-1
ASSLVEIDWFGNTEAF
>once|TRBV9|TRBJ2-2
ASSVLSGGAPGELF
>.|TRBV18|TRBJ2-5
ASSPTGGQETQY
>few|TRBV5-6|TRBJ1-1
ASSLASGQGAF
>.|TRBV4-1|TRBJ2-3
ASSLQSRSGGPGDTQY
>.|TRBV7-9|TRBJ2-7
ASRGDSYEQY
>.|TRBV12-5|TRBJ2-5
ASGSGGVFETQY
>.|TRBV20-1|TRBJ2-1
SATRYNEQF
>.|TRBV2|TRBJ2-5
ASSAQRGPQETQY